The 4 T cell receptor beta chains below were found in one sample sequenced in a study of T cell responses to AZD1222 COVID-19 vaccine. Sequenced by immunoSEQ multiplex PCR; TCRdb stores in-frame clones only, minus some. Here the sample spans approximately 160,000 clones, 85% to 95% being singletons. The material sequenced was peripheral blood, taken on day 0 of AZD1222 vaccination. These receptors were taken from an adult in good health.

This chain uses TRBV7-9 with TRBJ2-3; 8 positions match TRBD2. The germline gives CDR1 SEHNR, CDR2 FQNEAQ (reference sequence). The CDR3 consists of 13 residues. The junction had 7 bases not matched to a gene; V was cut back by 7 bases and J by 7 bases. The CDR3 region is CASMESGGNTQYF. DNA for the CDR3: TGTGCCAGCATGGAGAGCGGGGGAAATACGCAGTATTTT.

The chain uses TRBV4-1 and TRBJ1-3, with 8 bases aligning to TRBD1. CDR3 length: 17 residues. The V and J ends lost 2 bases and 10 bases, in that order; junction bases with no gene match: 16. Germline V gene data show CDR1 as MGHRA and CDR2 as YSYEKL. Here the CDR3 DNA reads TGCGCCAGCAGCCAACCCCGGACAGGGCCTAGCCGAAGGACCATATATTTT. Protein: CASSQPRTGPSRRTIYF.

The rearrangement joins TRBV30 to TRBJ2-3, with 8 nucleotides matching TRBD2. Germline trimming cut 0 bases from V and 4 bases from J; bases unmatched to any gene: 15. The CDR3 runs 18 residues. Germline CDR1 reads GTSNPN; CDR2 reads SVGIG (reference sequence). This chain's CDR3 is CAWSVLRSGTRHADTQYF. The CDR3 bases are TGTGCCTGGAGTGTACTTAGATCGGGGACTAGGCATGCAGATACGCAGTATTTT.

This clone was recorded only once. The V gene is TRBV7-2, the J gene TRBJ2-4, with D possibly being TRBD1 or TRBD2 (5 bases each). The CDR3 is made up of 16 amino acids. Looked up from germline, CDR1 is SGHTA and CDR2 is FQGNSA. Trimming pared 7 bases from V and 3 bases from J, leaving 19 bases between. This chain's CDR3 is CASTLGWGLDKNIQYF. The CDR3 nucleotides read TGTGCCAGCACTCTTGGATGGGGGTTGGACAAAAACATTCAGTACTTC.